This is a list of T cell receptor beta chains from one sample in a study of T cell responses to AZD1222 COVID-19 vaccine. This table comes from immunoSEQ multiplex PCR, and its TCRdb copy is limited to in-frame clones, with some not included. Found here are about 150,000 clones, 90% of them singletons; the top ten hold 1.8%. Sequencing was performed on peripheral blood, taken on day 0 of AZD1222 vaccination. These TCRs come from an adult in good health. The CDR3 runs from the conserved cysteine through the conserved F or W. Fields, in order: clone size, J gene, V gene, D gene, CDR3 DNA, CDR3 protein. D genes are given only for firm matches. Clone size is not always given. Where it is, it says once, few, many or a class for expanded clones.

clone_size: once
j_call: TRBJ1-1
v_call: TRBV18
d_call: .
cdr3_nt: TGTGCCAGCTCCCTCCAGGTAAACACTGAAGCTTTCTTT
cdr3_aa: CASSLQVNTEAFF

clone_size: .
j_call: TRBJ1-5
v_call: TRBV5-5
d_call: TRBD1
cdr3_nt: TGTGCCAGCAGCCAGAGCGGGACAGGGGGTTCCCATAGCAATCAGCCCCAGCATTTT
cdr3_aa: CASSQSGTGGSHSNQPQHF

clone_size: .
j_call: TRBJ1-2
v_call: TRBV3-1/TRBV3-2
d_call: .
cdr3_nt: TGTGCCAGCAGCCAAGATCCTAGTTTTTATGGCTACACCTTC
cdr3_aa: CASSQDPSFYGYTF

clone_size: .
j_call: TRBJ2-5
v_call: TRBV28
d_call: TRBD1
cdr3_nt: TGTGCCAGCAGTTTCGGGACAGGGGGTGAAGAGACCCAGTACTTC
cdr3_aa: CASSFGTGGEETQYF

clone_size: .
j_call: TRBJ1-2
v_call: TRBV28
d_call: .
cdr3_nt: TGTGCCAGCAGTTCAACCGGGAGACAAAGAGGCTACACCTTC
cdr3_aa: CASSSTGRQRGYTF

clone_size: .
j_call: TRBJ2-4
v_call: TRBV18
d_call: .
cdr3_nt: TGTGCCAGCTCACCAGGTTCGGGCCCGGAAAACATTCAGTACTTC
cdr3_aa: CASSPGSGPENIQYF

clone_size: .
j_call: TRBJ2-7
v_call: TRBV7-8
d_call: .
cdr3_nt: TGTGCCAGCAGCTTAGTCCAGCGGCCCTCCTACGAGCAGTACTTC
cdr3_aa: CASSLVQRPSYEQYF

clone_size: .
j_call: TRBJ2-7
v_call: TRBV27
d_call: .
cdr3_nt: TGTGCCAGCAGCCACTTTGACGGGTACGAGCAGTACTTC
cdr3_aa: CASSHFDGYEQYF

clone_size: few
j_call: TRBJ2-7
v_call: TRBV4-3
d_call: .
cdr3_nt: TGCGCCAGCAGCCTCAGCCCCATTCAAGGTAACACCTACGAGCAGTACTTC
cdr3_aa: CASSLSPIQGNTYEQYF

clone_size: .
j_call: TRBJ1-1
v_call: TRBV27
d_call: TRBD1
cdr3_nt: TGTGCCAGCAGAAGGCCGGGACAGGGGGTCACTGAAGCTTTCTTT
cdr3_aa: CASRRPGQGVTEAFF

clone_size: .
j_call: TRBJ2-1
v_call: TRBV7-2
d_call: .
cdr3_nt: TGTGCCAGCAGCGCACGCGTTGAGCAGTTCTTC
cdr3_aa: CASSARVEQFF

clone_size: few
j_call: TRBJ1-1
v_call: TRBV19
d_call: .
cdr3_nt: TGTGCCAGTAGTACGGTCCCCCAGGGGTTTGAAGCTTTCTTT
cdr3_aa: CASSTVPQGFEAFF

clone_size: once
j_call: TRBJ1-2
v_call: TRBV28
d_call: TRBD1
cdr3_nt: TGTGCCAGCACCGTATTGGGACAGGGGGCGTCTAACTATGGCTACACCTTC
cdr3_aa: CASTVLGQGASNYGYTF

clone_size: .
j_call: TRBJ1-3
v_call: TRBV14
d_call: .
cdr3_nt: TGTGCCAGCAGCCAAGACTGGAACACCATATATTTT
cdr3_aa: CASSQDWNTIYF

clone_size: .
j_call: TRBJ1-5
v_call: TRBV5-6
d_call: .
cdr3_nt: TGTGCCAGCAGCAACTGGAATCAGCCCCAGCATTTT
cdr3_aa: CASSNWNQPQHF

clone_size: .
j_call: TRBJ2-7
v_call: TRBV28
d_call: .
cdr3_nt: TGTGCCAGCAGTCCCGAATACGAGCAGTACTTC
cdr3_aa: CASSPEYEQYF

clone_size: .
j_call: TRBJ2-1
v_call: TRBV12-3/TRBV12-4
d_call: .
cdr3_nt: TGTGCCAGCAGTTTACGGGATTACAATGAGCAGTTCTTC
cdr3_aa: CASSLRDYNEQFF

clone_size: .
j_call: TRBJ2-7
v_call: TRBV27
d_call: TRBD1
cdr3_nt: TGTGCCAGCAGGAAGGGACAGGCCCTCTCCTACGAGCAGTACTTC
cdr3_aa: CASRKGQALSYEQYF